This entry lists 28 T cell receptor beta chains sequenced from one sample in a study of OX40 agonist ivuxolimab in advanced cancers. The repertoire was sequenced with immunoSEQ multiplex PCR; TCRdb's copy has only in-frame clones and lacks some. The repertoire consists of tens of thousands of clones, with more than 85% occurring once and the leading ten covering 6.2%. This specimen was CD4+ or CD8+ T cells sorted from blood, taken in a trial of the OX40 agonist ivuxolimab. All receptors derive from an adult with an advanced solid tumor such as melanoma, head and neck, liver or kidney cancer.

This chain uses TRBV7-2 with TRBJ2-1, with TRBD2 matching over 9 bases. Per germline, CDR1 SGHTA and CDR2 FQGNSA. Trimming at V came to 1 base and at J to 5 bases, leaving 6 bases not matched to a gene. CDR3 length: 16 amino acids. The CDR3 sequence: CASSLGSAGGHNEQFF. The CDR3 nucleotides read TGTGCCAGCAGCTTAGGCTCAGCGGGGGGACACAATGAGCAGTTCTTC.

This rearrangement joins TRBV7-9 to TRBJ2-5; the D gene is possibly TRBD2 (6 bases). The V end lost 3 bases, the J end lost 5 bases, and 13 bases lay between the germline ends. This CDR3 spans 14 amino acids. Germline-derived CDR1 and CDR2 are SEHNR and FQNEAQ (reference sequence). The CDR3 DNA reads TGTGCCAGCAGCTTGGGGGAGAGCGGGGAGACCCAGTACTTC. Translating gives CASSLGESGETQYF.

This clone came up once. This chain links TRBV9 with TRBJ1-1; possibly TRBD1 for D (6 bases). Trimming took off 3 bases at V and 6 bases at J, with 12 bases between the two ends. Germline CDR1 is SGDLS and CDR2 is YYNGEE. The CDR3 loop spans 13 amino acids. The CDR3 nucleotides read TGTGCCAGCAGCGGGGGCGGGGGCGCTGAAGCTTTCTTT. Translation gives CASSGGGGAEAFF.

V is TRBV6-6 and J is TRBJ2-2; 8 positions match TRBD1. V shed 3 bases, J shed 8 bases, and the junction held 5 bases outside the gene matches. Germline V lookup: CDR1 MNHNY, CDR2 SVGAGI (reference sequence). The CDR3 is made up of 14 amino acids. The CDR3 protein is CASSYQGAAGELFF. The CDR3 coding sequence is TGTGCCAGCAGTTATCAGGGGGCAGCTGGGGAGCTGTTTTTT.

The chain carries TRBV19 and TRBJ1-2, with D possibly matching TRBD1 (5 bases). The CDR3 length is 12 residues. V was clipped by 5 bases and J by 8 bases, with 12 bases between them. CDR1 is LNHDA, CDR2 SQIVND, per germline (reference sequence). CDR3: CASSSDRGGYTF. CDR3 nucleotide sequence: TGTGCCAGTAGTTCAGACAGAGGAGGCTACACCTTC.

For this clone: The conserved phenylalanine or tryptophan is not found at the CDR3 terminus, so this likely reflects a read error. V usage is TRBV29-1 and J usage is TRBJ2-7, with a weak D call TRBD1 (6 bases). CDR1 SQVTM and CDR2 ANQGSEA come from the germline V gene. Trimming took 7 bases from V and 5 from J, leaving 15 bases between them. The CDR3 sequence is 12 residues long. The CDR3 nucleotides are TGCAGCGCTATATCCAGGGGACACGAGCAGTACCCC. It specifies CSAISRGHEQYP.

The genes are TRBV14 and TRBJ2-2, with D uncertain. The CDR3 contains 17 residues. The V and J ends lost 0 bases and 4 bases respectively, with 15 bases between them. Looked up from germline, CDR1 is SGHDN and CDR2 is FVKESK. CDR3 loop: CASSQDFPAFITGELFF. DNA for the CDR3: TGTGCCAGCAGCCAAGATTTTCCAGCCTTTATCACCGGGGAGCTGTTTTTT. The variable domain in full, completed from reference TRBV14 and TRBJ2-2, reads EAGVTQFPSHSVIEKGQTVTLRCDPISGHDNLYWYRRVMGKEIKFLLHFVKESKQDESGMPNNRFLAERTGGTYSTLKVQPAELEDSGVYFCASSQDFPAFITGELFFGEGSRLTVL.

The V gene is TRBV18, the J gene TRBJ2-6; D unresolved. The CDR3 totals 14 residues. Germline V lookup: CDR1 KGHSH, CDR2 LQKENI. Trimming stripped 0 bases from V and 3 bases from J, with 3 bases between. In DNA form, the CDR3 reads TGTGCCAGCTCACCACCGGATGGGGCCAACGTCCTGACTTTC. Amino acid sequence: CASSPPDGANVLTF.

The chain recombines TRBV29-1 with TRBJ2-1, with a possible D match to TRBD2 (6 bases). The CDR3 length is 16 residues. The V end lost 0 bases, the J end lost 5 bases, and 17 bases lay between the germline ends. From germline, CDR1 is SQVTM and CDR2 ANQGSEA. The CDR3 protein is CSVEEGEYSGDNEQFF. For the CDR3, the DNA is TGCAGCGTTGAAGAGGGGGAATATAGCGGTGACAATGAGCAGTTCTTC.

The V call is TRBV5-4, the J call TRBJ2-7; TRBD2 matches 11 bases. The V gene's germline CDR1 is SGHNT and CDR2 YYREEE (reference sequence). J lost 7 bases, V lost 4 bases, and 10 bases had no gene match. This CDR3 spans 15 amino acids. The CDR3 loop is CASSQGLAGTLEQYF. The CDR3 nucleotides read TGTGCCAGCAGCCAAGGACTAGCGGGCACCTTGGAGCAGTACTTC.

The chain employs TRBV9 and TRBJ2-3, with D perhaps matching TRBD1 (6 bases). With 5 bases removed from V and 6 bases from J, the gap between germline ends came to 28 bases. Germline CDR1 SGDLS, CDR2 YYNGEE. The CDR3 spans 18 residues. For the CDR3, the DNA is TGTGCCAGCAGTGACCCCCAGGGACATGTCCAGGTCGTCGATACGCAGTATTTT. As protein: CASSDPQGHVQVVDTQYF. The variable domain in full, completed from reference TRBV9 and TRBJ2-3, reads DSGVTQTPKHLITATGQRVTLRCSPRSGDLSVYWYQQSLDQGLQFLIQYYNGEERAKGNILERFSAQQFPDLHSELNLSSLELGDSALYFCASSDPQGHVQVVDTQYFGPGTRLTVL.

CDR3 bases: TGCAGCGTTCTCCAGGCCTTGGGGGCCAACGTCCTGACTTTC. It translates to CSVLQALGANVLTF. The J gene is TRBJ2-6, the V gene TRBV29-1; D is undetermined. The germline V gene has CDR1 SQVTM and CDR2 ANQGSEA. V dropped 5 bases and J dropped 4 bases, with 12 bases sitting between them. CDR3 length equals 14 residues.

The rearrangement uses TRBV10-2 and TRBJ2-7, with TRBD1 matching over 8 bases. V was pared by 3 bases and J by 1 base, with 2 bases of the junction left unmatched. The CDR3 sequence is 14 residues long. Per germline, CDR1 WSHSY and CDR2 SAAADI. This CDR3 is CASSDRTGSYEQYF. In DNA form, the CDR3 reads TGCGCCAGCAGTGACCGGACAGGGTCCTACGAGCAGTACTTC.

This chain uses TRBV6-1 with TRBJ1-6; 7 nucleotides match TRBD1. The germline V gene encodes CDR1 MNHNS and CDR2 SASEGT. V lost 1 base and J lost 10; bases outside the gene matches: 16. This CDR3 comprises 18 residues. CDR3 sequence: CASSEVRGRPMRGSPLHF. The CDR3 DNA reads as TGTGCCAGCAGTGAAGTGAGGGGGCGGCCGATGAGGGGGTCACCCCTCCACTTT.

The V and J genes are TRBV5-6 and TRBJ1-2; TRBD1 matches at 7 bases. The J segment lost 5 bases and the V segment lost 0 bases, leaving 7 bases of the junction unmatched. The CDR3 is made up of 15 amino acids. Germline V gives CDR1 SGHDT, CDR2 YYEEEE. The CDR3 loop reads CASSLVATGDYGYTF. The CDR3 coding sequence is TGTGCCAGCAGCTTGGTGGCTACAGGGGATTATGGCTACACCTTC.

This chain uses TRBV4-3 with TRBJ1-1; TRBD1 matches 10 bases. The CDR3 covers 15 residues. Germline V lookup: CDR1 LGHNA, CDR2 YSLEER. V dropped 4 bases and J dropped 3; count of bases not matched to a gene: 5. In nucleotides, the CDR3 is TGCGCCAGCAGCCGCAAGGGGACAGGGGACACTGAAGCTTTCTTT. Its protein is CASSRKGTGDTEAFF.

V is TRBV30 and J is TRBJ2-2, with D hard to call. This CDR3 is built from 11 residues. Trimming pared 8 bases from V and 4 bases from J, leaving 8 bases between. Germline CDR1 is GTSNPN and CDR2 is SVGIG (reference sequence). The CDR3 nucleotides read TGTGCCGGCGACGTCACCGGGGAGCTGTTTTTT. This sequence encodes CAGDVTGELFF.

The rearrangement links TRBV27 to TRBJ2-1; TRBD1 matches 9 bases. Germline V gene data show CDR1 as MNHEY and CDR2 as SMNVEV (reference sequence). Unmatched junction bases numbered 9, after V lost 3 bases and J lost 6 bases. The CDR3 totals 16 residues. The CDR3 is CASSFSGTGFLNEQFF. Written as DNA, the CDR3 is TGTGCCAGCAGTTTCTCCGGGACAGGGTTTCTCAATGAGCAGTTCTTC.

This chain links TRBV29-1 with TRBJ1-1; 8 nucleotides agree with TRBD1. V dropped 6 bases and J dropped 4; count of bases not matched to a gene: 1. This CDR3 is 11 amino acids long. Germline CDR1 SQVTM, CDR2 ANQGSEA. CDR3: CSVGQGTEAFF. The CDR3 region has the DNA TGCAGCGTCGGACAGGGCACTGAAGCTTTCTTT.

The chain uses TRBV6-5 and TRBJ2-2, with TRBD1 identical over 9 bases. This CDR3 has 15 residues. Per the germline V gene, CDR1 is MNHEY and CDR2 is SVGAGI. J lost 7 bases, V lost 4 bases, and 7 bases had no gene match. CDR3 DNA: TGTGCCAGCAGTTCCGGGACAGGGTCGGTCGGGGAGCTGTTTTTT. Encoded protein: CASSSGTGSVGELFF.

The chain is built from TRBV5-6 and TRBJ2-7, with a possible D match to TRBD1 (6 bases). The germline V gene has CDR1 SGHDT and CDR2 YYEEEE. The V gene lost 4 bases and the J gene lost 3 bases, with 14 bases spanning the gap. This CDR3 is built from 14 residues. This CDR3 is CASSRQGHLYEQYF. The CDR3 DNA reads TGTGCCAGCAGCCGCCAGGGACACCTCTACGAGCAGTACTTC.

The rearrangement links TRBV6-5 to TRBJ1-5; D remains ambiguous. Germline values: CDR1 MNHEY, CDR2 SVGAGI. V lost 0 bases to trimming and J lost 3 bases, with 6 bases between them. CDR3 size: 14 residues. The CDR3 DNA follows: TGTGCCAGCAGTTACTCGTACTACAATCAGCCCCAGCATTTT. Its translation is CASSYSYYNQPQHF.

The table lists this clone with a count of one. The CDR3 spells CASHGTGGYEQYF. CDR3 coding DNA: TGTGCCAGCCACGGGACAGGGGGCTACGAGCAGTACTTC. The chain employs TRBV27 and TRBJ2-7, with 11 bases fitting TRBD1. The V segment lost 8 bases and the J segment 3 bases; nucleotides outside the gene matches: 3. The CDR3 is made up of 13 amino acids. Germline V CDR1 and CDR2: MNHEY, SMNVEV (reference sequence).

The chain is built from TRBV27 and TRBJ1-1; possible D gene TRBD1, 5 bases. This CDR3 has 14 amino acids. V was shortened by 4 bases and J by 4 bases, with 13 bases between the two germline ends. CDR1 is MNHEY and CDR2 is SMNVEV in the germline V gene (reference sequence). The CDR3 coding sequence is TGTGCCAGCAGTTCAGAGCAGGGAGCCACTGAAGCTTTCTTT. Translated: CASSSEQGATEAFF.

V is TRBV7-9 and J is TRBJ2-7; D gene uncertain. Between the trimmed V and J ends, which lost 1 base and 6 bases, there was a span of 7 bases. Germline CDR1 SEHNR, CDR2 FQNEAQ (reference sequence). The CDR3 is 12 amino acids. CDR3 bases: TGTGCCAGCAGCTTAGAGGGTGGCGAGCAGTACTTC. As protein: CASSLEGGEQYF. The full variable domain, completed using reference TRBV7-9 and TRBJ2-7, is DTGVSQNPRHKITKRGQNVTFRCDPISEHNRLYWYRQTLGQGPEFLTYFQNEAQLEKSRLLSDRFSAERPKGSFSTLEIQRTEQGDSAMYLCASSLEGGEQYFGPGTRLTVT.

V usage is TRBV6-5 and J usage is TRBJ1-2; 7 positions match TRBD1. The V gene end was trimmed by 6 bases and the J gene end by 4 bases; junction bases not matched to a gene: 8. Germline V gene sequence: CDR1 MNHEY, CDR2 SVGAGI. The CDR3 consists of 14 residues. CDR3 sequence: CASSDTGEFYGYTF. As DNA, the CDR3 is TGTGCCAGCAGCGATACAGGGGAGTTCTATGGCTACACCTTC.

CDR3 in amino acids: CASSSTQRGGETDTQYF. Here the CDR3 DNA reads TGTGCCAGCAGTTCAACCCAGCGGGGGGGCGAGACAGATACGCAGTATTTT. The chain recombines TRBV7-8 with TRBJ2-3; 10 bases map to TRBD2. This CDR3 has 17 amino acids. The V gene end was trimmed by 6 bases and the J gene end by 3 bases; junction bases not matched to a gene: 12. The germline V gene encodes CDR1 SGHVS and CDR2 FQNEAQ.

This chain uses TRBV5-1 with TRBJ1-2; maybe TRBD1 (6 bases). Germline lookup yields CDR1 SGHRS and CDR2 YFSETQ. The ends were cut back, 0 bases at V and 5 bases at J, with 11 bases in the middle. CDR3 length equals 14 residues. CDR3: CASSLDTGWYGYTF. The CDR3 nucleotides are TGCGCCAGCAGCTTGGATACAGGGTGGTATGGCTACACCTTC.